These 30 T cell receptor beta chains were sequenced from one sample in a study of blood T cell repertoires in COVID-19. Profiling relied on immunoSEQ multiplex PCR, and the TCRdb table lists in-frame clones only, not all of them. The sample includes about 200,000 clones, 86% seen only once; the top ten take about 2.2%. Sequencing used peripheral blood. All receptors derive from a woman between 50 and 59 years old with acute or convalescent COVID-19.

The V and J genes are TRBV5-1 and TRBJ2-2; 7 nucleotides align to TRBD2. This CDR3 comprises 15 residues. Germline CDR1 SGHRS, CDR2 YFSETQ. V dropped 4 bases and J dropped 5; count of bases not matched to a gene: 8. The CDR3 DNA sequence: TGCGCCAGCAGCCCTGGACTAGGTGGGACCGGGGAGCTGTTTTTT. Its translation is CASSPGLGGTGELFF.

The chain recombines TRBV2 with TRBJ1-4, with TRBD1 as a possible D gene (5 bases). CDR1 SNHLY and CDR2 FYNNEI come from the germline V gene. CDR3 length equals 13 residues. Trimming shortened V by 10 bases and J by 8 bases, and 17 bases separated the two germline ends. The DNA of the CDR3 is TGTGCCACCCGGCGGGGCACCTCAGAAAAACTGTTTTTT. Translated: CATRRGTSEKLFF.

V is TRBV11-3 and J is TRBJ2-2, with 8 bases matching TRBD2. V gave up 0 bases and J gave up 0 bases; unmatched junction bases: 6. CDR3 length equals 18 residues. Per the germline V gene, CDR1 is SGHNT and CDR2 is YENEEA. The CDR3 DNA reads TGTGCCAGCAGCTTAGAAACTACTAGCGGCCCGAACACCGGGGAGCTGTTTTTT. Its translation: CASSLETTSGPNTGELFF.

The CDR3 nucleotides are TGTGCCAGCTCACCACCCCAGGGAGGGTTCCAGCATTTT. It codes for CASSPPQGGFQHF. The genes are TRBV18 and TRBJ1-5; D may be TRBD1 (5 bases). This CDR3 spans 13 amino acids. Germline CDR1 is KGHSH and CDR2 is LQKENI. Trimming cost V 0 bases and J 12 bases, with 12 bases left between them.

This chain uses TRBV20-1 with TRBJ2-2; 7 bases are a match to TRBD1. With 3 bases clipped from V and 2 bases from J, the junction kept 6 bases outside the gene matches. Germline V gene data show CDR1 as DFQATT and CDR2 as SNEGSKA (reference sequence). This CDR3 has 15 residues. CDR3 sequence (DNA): TGCAGTGCTAGTGGGCAGGGGGACAACACCGGGGAGCTGTTTTTT. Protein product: CSASGQGDNTGELFF.

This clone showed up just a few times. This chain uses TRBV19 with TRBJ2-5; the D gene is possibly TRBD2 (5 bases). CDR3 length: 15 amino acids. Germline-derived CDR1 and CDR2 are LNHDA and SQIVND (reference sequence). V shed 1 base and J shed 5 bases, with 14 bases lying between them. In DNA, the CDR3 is TGTGCCAGTAGTATAGCCCGGGGTTCCGGGGAGACCCAGTACTTC. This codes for CASSIARGSGETQYF.

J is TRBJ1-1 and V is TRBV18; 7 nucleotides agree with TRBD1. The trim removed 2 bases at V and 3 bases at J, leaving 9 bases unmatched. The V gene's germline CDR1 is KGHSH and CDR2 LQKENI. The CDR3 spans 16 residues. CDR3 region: CASSPMEYDRDTEAFF. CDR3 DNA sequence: TGTGCCAGCTCACCAATGGAATACGACAGGGACACTGAAGCTTTCTTT. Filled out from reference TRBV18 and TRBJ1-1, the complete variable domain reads NAGVMQNPRHLVRRRGQEARLRCSPMKGHSHVYWYRQLPEEGLKFMVYLQKENIIDESGMPKERFSAEFPKEGPSILRIQQVVRGDSAAYFCASSPMEYDRDTEAFFGQGTRLTVV.

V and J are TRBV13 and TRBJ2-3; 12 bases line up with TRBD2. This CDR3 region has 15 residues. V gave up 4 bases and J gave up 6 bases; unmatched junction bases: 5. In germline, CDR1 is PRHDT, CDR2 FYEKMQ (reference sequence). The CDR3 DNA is TGTGCCAGCAGCTCTAGCGGGAGGGCCCCGGATACGCAGTATTTT. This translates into CASSSSGRAPDTQYF. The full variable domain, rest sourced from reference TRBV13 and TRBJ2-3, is AAGVIQSPRHLIKEKRETATLKCYPIPRHDTVYWYQQGPGQDPQFLISFYEKMQSDKGSIPDRFSAQQFSDYHSELNMSSLELGDSALYFCASSSSGRAPDTQYFGPGTRLTVL.

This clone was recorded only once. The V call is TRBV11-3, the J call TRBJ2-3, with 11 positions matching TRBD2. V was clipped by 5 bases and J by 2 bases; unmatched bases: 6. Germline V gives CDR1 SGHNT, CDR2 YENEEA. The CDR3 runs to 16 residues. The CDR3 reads CASSTLAGGLTDTQYF. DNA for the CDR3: TGTGCCAGCAGCACCCTAGCGGGGGGCCTCACAGATACGCAGTATTTT. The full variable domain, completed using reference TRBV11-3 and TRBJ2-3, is EAGVVQSPRYKIIEKKQPVAFWCNPISGHNTLYWYLQNLGQGPELLIRYENEEAVDDSQLPKDRFSAERLKGVDSTLKIQPAELGDSAVYLCASSTLAGGLTDTQYFGPGTRLTVL.

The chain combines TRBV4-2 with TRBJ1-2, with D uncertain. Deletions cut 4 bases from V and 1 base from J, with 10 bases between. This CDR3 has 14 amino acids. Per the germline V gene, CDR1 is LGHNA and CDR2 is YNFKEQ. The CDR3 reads CASSPPGLNYGYTF. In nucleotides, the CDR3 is TGTGCCAGCAGCCCCCCGGGTCTTAACTATGGCTACACCTTC.

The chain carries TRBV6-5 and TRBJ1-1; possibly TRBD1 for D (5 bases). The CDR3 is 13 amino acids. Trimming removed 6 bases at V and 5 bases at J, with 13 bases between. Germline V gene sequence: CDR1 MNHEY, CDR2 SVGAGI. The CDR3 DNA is TGTGCCAGCAGGCGACCAGGGACTACTGAAGCTTTCTTT. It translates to CASRRPGTTEAFF.

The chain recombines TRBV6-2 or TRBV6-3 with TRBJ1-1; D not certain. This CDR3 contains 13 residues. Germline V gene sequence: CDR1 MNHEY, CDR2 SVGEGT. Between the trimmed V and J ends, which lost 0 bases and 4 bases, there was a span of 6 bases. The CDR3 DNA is TGTGCCAGCAGTTACTCTCCCAGCACTGAAGCTTTCTTT. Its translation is CASSYSPSTEAFF.

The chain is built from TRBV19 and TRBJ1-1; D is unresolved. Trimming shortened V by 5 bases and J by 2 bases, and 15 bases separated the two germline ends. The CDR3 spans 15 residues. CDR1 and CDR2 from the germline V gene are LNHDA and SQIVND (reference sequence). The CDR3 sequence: CASSEVRGINTEAFF. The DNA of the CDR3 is TGTGCCAGTAGTGAAGTCCGGGGTATTAACACTGAAGCTTTCTTT.

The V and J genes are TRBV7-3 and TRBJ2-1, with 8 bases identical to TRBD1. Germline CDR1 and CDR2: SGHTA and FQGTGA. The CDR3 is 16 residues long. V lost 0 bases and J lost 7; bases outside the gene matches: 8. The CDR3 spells CASSLTGQGRGNEQFF. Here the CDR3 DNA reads TGTGCCAGCAGCTTAACCGGACAGGGACGGGGAAATGAGCAGTTCTTC.

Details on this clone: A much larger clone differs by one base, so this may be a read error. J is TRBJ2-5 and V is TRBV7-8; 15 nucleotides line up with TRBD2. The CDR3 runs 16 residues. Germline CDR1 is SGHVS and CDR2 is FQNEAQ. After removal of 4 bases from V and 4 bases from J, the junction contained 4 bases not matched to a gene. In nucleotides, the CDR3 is TGTGCCAGCAGCTGCGGGGGACTAGCGGGGGGAGAGACCCAGTACTTC. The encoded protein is CASSCGGLAGGETQYF.

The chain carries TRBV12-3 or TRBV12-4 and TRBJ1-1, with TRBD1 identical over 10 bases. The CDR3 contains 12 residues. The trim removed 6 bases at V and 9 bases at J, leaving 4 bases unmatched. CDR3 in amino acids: CASSPGQGQAFF. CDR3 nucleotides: TGTGCCAGCAGCCCGGGACAGGGGCAAGCTTTCTTT.

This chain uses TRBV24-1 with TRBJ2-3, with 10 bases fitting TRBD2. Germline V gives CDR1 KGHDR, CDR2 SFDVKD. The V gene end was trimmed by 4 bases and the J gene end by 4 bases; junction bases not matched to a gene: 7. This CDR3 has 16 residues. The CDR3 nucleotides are TGTGCCACCAGTGAGAGCGGGGGGGCGGTCCCAGATACGCAGTATTTT. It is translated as CATSESGGAVPDTQYF.

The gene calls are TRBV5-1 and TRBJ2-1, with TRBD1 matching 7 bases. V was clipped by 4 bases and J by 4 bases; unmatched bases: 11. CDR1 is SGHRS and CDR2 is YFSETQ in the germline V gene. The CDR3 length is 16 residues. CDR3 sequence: CASSPTPGQIYNEQFF. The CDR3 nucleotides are TGCGCCAGCAGCCCAACACCGGGACAGATATACAATGAGCAGTTCTTC.

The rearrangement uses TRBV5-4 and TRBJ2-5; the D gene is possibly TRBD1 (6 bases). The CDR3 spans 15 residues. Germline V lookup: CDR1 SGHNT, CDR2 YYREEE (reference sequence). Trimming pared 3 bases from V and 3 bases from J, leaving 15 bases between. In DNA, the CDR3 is TGTGCCAGCAGCTCATGGACAGCTCCCAAAGAGACCCAGTACTTC. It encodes CASSSWTAPKETQYF. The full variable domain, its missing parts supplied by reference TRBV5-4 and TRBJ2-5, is ETGVTQSPTHLIKTRGQQVTLRCSSQSGHNTVSWYQQALGQGPQFIFQYYREEENGRGNFPPRFSGLQFPNYSSELNVNALELDDSALYLCASSSWTAPKETQYFGPGTRLLVL.

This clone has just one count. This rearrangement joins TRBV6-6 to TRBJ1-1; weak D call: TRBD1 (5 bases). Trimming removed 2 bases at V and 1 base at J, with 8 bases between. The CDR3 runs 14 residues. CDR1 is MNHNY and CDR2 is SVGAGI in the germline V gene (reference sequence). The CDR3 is CASSYGAGNTEAFF. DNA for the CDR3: TGTGCCAGCAGTTACGGGGCTGGGAACACTGAAGCTTTCTTT.

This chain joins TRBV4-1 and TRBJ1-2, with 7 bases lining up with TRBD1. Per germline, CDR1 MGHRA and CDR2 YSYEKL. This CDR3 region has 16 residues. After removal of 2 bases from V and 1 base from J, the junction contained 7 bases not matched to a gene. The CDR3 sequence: CASSQFDRAFNYGYTF. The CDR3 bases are TGCGCCAGCAGCCAATTTGACAGGGCCTTTAACTATGGCTACACCTTC.

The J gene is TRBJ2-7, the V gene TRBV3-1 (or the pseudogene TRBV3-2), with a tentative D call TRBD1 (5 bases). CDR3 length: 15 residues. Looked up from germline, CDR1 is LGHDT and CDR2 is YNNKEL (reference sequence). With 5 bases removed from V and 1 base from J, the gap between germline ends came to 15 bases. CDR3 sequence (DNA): TGTGCCAGCAGCTATAAGACAGCACCATCCTACGAGCAGTACTTC. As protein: CASSYKTAPSYEQYF.

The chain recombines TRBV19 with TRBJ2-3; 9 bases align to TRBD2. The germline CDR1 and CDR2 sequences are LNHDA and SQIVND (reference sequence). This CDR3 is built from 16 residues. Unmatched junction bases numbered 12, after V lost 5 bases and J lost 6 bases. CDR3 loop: CASSLPAGGGWDTQYF. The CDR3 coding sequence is TGTGCCAGTAGTCTCCCAGCGGGAGGAGGGTGGGATACGCAGTATTTT.

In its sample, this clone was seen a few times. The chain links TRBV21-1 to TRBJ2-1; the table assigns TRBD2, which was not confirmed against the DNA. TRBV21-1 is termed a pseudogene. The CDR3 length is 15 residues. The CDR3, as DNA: TGTGCCAGCAGCAAATTAGGCGAGGATTACAATGAGCAGTTCTTC. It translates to CASSKLGEDYNEQFF.

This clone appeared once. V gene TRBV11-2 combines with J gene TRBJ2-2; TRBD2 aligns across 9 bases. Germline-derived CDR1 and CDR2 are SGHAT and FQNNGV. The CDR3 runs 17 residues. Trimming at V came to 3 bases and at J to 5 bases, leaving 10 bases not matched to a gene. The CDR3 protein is CASSFIRGGAWTGELFF. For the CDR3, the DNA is TGTGCCAGCAGCTTTATACGCGGGGGGGCGTGGACCGGGGAGCTGTTTTTT.

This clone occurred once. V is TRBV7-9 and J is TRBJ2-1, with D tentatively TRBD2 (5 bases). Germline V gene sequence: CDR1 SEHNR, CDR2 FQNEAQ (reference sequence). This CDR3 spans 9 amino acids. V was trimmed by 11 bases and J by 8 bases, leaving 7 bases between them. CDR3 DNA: TGTGCCCCCGGGGATGAGCAGTTCTTC. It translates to CAPGDEQFF.

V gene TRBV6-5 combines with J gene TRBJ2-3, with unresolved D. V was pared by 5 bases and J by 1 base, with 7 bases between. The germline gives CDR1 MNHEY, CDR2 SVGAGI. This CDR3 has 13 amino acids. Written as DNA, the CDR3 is TGTGCCAGCAGTACAGAACGCACAGATACGCAGTATTTT. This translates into CASSTERTDTQYF.

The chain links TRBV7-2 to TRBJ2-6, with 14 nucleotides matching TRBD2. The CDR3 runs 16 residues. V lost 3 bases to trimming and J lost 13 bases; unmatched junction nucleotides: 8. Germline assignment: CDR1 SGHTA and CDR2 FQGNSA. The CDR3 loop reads CASSLTSGGDNLVLTF. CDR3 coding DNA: TGTGCCAGCAGCTTGACTAGCGGGGGGGACAACCTGGTCCTGACTTTC.

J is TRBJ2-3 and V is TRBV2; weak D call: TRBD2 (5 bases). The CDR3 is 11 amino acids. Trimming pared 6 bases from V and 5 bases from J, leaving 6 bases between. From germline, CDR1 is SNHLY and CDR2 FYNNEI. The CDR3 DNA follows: TGTGCCAGCAGAGAGGGAGATACGCAGTATTTT. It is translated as CASREGDTQYF.

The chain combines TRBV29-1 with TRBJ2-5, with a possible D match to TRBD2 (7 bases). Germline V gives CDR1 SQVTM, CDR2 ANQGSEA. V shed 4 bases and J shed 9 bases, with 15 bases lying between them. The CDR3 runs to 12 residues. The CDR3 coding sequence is TGCAGCGTTGCTGGGGGGGCCGTCGCCCAGTACTTC. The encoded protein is CSVAGGAVAQYF.